This TCR beta chain was profiled in a study of blood T cell repertoires in COVID-19. Study-wide context: T cells, B-cell-depleted T cells, or PBMCs supplied cDNA or gDNA.

Authors' data handling: By means of reference gene primer amplification, nucleated cell counts were estimated. The method was immunoSEQ multiplex PCR; TCRdb's version includes in-frame clones alone and lacks a portion of them. That table furnishes V, J and clone size, whereas the DNA furnished D and trimming. Of 100,000 to 150,000 clones in the sample, 70% to 90% were seen once. The ends were cut back, 0 bases at V and 5 bases at J, with 9 bases in the middle. CDR1 SGDLS and CDR2 YYNGEE come from the germline V gene. There are 14 residues in the CDR3. V gene TRBV9 combines with J gene TRBJ1-5; D is perhaps TRBD1 (5 bases). Sequences were obtained from peripheral blood. This sequence was found in a woman of 80 years or more with acute or convalescent COVID-19. CDR3 bases: TGTGCCAGCAGCGTAGGGGCAGGGTATCAGCCCCAGCATTTT. Translating gives CASSVGAGYQPQHF. The entire variable domain, with the rest obtained from reference TRBV9 and TRBJ1-5, is as follows: DSGVTQTPKHLITATGQRVTLRCSPRSGDLSVYWYQQSLDQGLQFLIQYYNGEERAKGNILERFSAQQFPDLHSELNLSSLELGDSALYFCASSVGAGYQPQHFGDGTRLSIL.